This entry describes one T cell receptor beta chain. Its antigen remains undetermined. No base-level quality is on record; no much larger clone is a single base apart. This entry is derived from a study of PD-L1 blockade in urothelial cancer (dated by TCRdb to between 2016 and 2019). Regarding the complete study: Every patient began therapy around 2014 and was given atezolizumab 1,200 mg intravenously every 3 weeks. About nine tenths of the roughly 29 patients were males with bladder-origin urothelial cancer, and about 65% of the roughly 29 reported a prior smoking history. An ECOG performance status of 0 or 1 was recorded for the patients, and 0 to 3 prior chemotherapy regimens had been received by the patients. Blood samples were analyzed 3 weeks after the start of treatment (second dose) and 6 weeks after the start of treatment. Blood samples gave a median of around 140,000 T cells and tens of thousands of unique TCRs, with a median clonality of roughly 0.081. The study, an exploratory multi-omic analysis, examined somatic, immune and clinical correlates of response to PD-L1 blockade with atezolizumab in urothelial cancer. TCR sequencing covered pretreatment tumor samples and matched, serially collected peripheral blood taken before and after atezolizumab treatment. Durable clinical benefit was defined as progression-free survival longer than 6 months, and TCR features were also tested against progression-free and overall survival. In the same patients who had TCR sequencing, pretreatment tumors also underwent whole exome sequencing and RNA sequencing. Durable clinical benefit was achieved by nine patients and was not achieved by 20 patients. Pretreatment blood TCR-seq was available for around 29 patients, at least one posttreatment blood collection was obtained for 24 patients, and tumor TCR-seq was available for 24 patients. The research as a whole found: Because the sample size was small (n ≈ 30) and many exploratory analyses were performed, the results are intended to be hypothesis-generating. At 3 weeks after the start of treatment, tumor-associated TCR clones in peripheral blood had expanded more in patients with durable benefit (n ≈ 24, p = 0.022). Improved progression-free and overall survival was associated with having pretreatment peripheral blood TCR clonality below the median.

Synthetic TCR analog templates were spiked into each PCR so that absolute template abundance could be estimated from read counts. TCRbeta CDR3 regions were amplified from genomic DNA with bias-controlled V and J gene primers using the immunoSEQ assay. Sequencing of rearranged TCRbeta segments was performed at approximately 20X coverage. Per the original workflow: Sequencing errors were corrected by clustering, and CDR3s were annotated against IMGT so that V, D and J genes could be assigned. Only productive TCRbeta rearrangements were used in downstream analyses, excluding out-of-frame or stop-codon sequences. Clonality was calculated as one minus the Shannon entropy normalized by the log of the number of unique productive sequences. Fisher's exact test with Benjamini-Hochberg correction, using a cutoff of adjusted p below 0.01, was how clones that differed between time points or between blood and tumor were identified. TCRdb obtained this table from immuneACCESS and retained in-frame rearrangements with V and J assigned. These tables miss some clones; where compared with another copy, unresolved V genes account for less than half of the shortfall, and the remainder is unexplained. Clone size and V and J calls were adopted from that table, with D and trimming inferred from the DNA. For this sample there are about 74,000 clones; almost 90% appear just once. The ten largest clones capture more than 3.5% of the sample.

Interpreted using the paper, the time point label stands for: pretreatment peripheral blood. A cohort of around 28 patients with locally advanced or metastatic urothelial carcinoma, treated at Memorial Sloan Kettering on a trial protocol, was included. Peripheral blood mononuclear cells were collected pretreatment and during treatment, at between 1 and 8 total time points per patient. The Qiagen DNeasy Blood extraction kit was used to purify genomic DNA from total PBMCs and tumor samples. PBMCs were collected pretreatment and during treatment, and were isolated and stored as previously described. The TCR was taken from a man in his sixties or seventies with urothelial cancer. The sample here was PBMCs, taken around atezolizumab (anti-PD-L1) treatment.

The bases are TGTGCCAGCAGCCCGGAGGGACAGGGGGACACCGGGGAGCTGTTTTTT. Translated, this gives CASSPEGQGDTGELFF. The chain was built from TRBV7-9 and TRBJ2-2, with 11 central nucleotides matching TRBD1. Sequences SEHNR (CDR1) and FQNEAQ (CDR2) are obtained from the germline V gene (reference sequence). From the cysteine through the phenylalanine, the CDR3 covers 16 amino acids. Only CDR3 DNA remains: 48 bases, in frame from the first base. Trimming accounts for 5 bases at V and 3 bases at J, while the number of junction bases matched to no gene is 5.